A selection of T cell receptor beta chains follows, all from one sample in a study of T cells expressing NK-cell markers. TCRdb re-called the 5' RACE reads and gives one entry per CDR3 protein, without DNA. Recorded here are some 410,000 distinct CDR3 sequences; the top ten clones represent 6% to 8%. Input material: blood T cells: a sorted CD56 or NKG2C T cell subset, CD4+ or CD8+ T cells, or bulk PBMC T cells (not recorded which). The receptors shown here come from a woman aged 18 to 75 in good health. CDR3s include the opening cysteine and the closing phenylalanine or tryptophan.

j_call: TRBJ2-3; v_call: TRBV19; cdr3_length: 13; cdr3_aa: CASRAGAAYTQYF
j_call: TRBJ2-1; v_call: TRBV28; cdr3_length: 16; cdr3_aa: CASSTGNPPSYNEQFF
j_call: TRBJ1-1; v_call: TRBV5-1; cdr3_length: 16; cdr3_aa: CASSLDNGGMNTEAFF
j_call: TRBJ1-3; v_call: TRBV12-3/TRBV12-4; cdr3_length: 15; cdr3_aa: CASGGGRVSGNTIYF
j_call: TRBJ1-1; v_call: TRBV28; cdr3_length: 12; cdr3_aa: CASSVGYTEAFF
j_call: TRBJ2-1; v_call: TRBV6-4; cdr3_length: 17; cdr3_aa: CASPFGGSSGSVNEQFF
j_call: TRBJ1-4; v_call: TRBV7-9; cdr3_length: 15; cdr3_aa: CASSLENRDREKLFF
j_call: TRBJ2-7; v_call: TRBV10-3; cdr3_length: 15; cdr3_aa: CAISALPGGMYEQYF
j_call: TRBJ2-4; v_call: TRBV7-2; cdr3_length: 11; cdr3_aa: CASSFKNIQYF
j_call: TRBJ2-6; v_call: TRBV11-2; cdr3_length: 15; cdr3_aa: CASSWDRAGANVLTF
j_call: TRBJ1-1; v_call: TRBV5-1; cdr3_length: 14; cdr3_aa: CASSTGTGNTEAFF
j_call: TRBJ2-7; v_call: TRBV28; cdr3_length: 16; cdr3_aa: CASSFTGHSGNYEQYF
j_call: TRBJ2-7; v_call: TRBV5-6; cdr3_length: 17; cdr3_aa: CASSLVHLGGPLFEQYF
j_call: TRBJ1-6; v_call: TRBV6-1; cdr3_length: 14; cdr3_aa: CASGALKDNSPLHF
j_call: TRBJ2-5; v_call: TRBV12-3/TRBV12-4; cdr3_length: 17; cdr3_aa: CASSLYYGVAGEETQYF
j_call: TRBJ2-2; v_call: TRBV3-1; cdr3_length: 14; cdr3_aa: CASSQDQAAGELFF
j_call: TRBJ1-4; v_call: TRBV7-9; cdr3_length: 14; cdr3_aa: CASSSERVNEKLFF
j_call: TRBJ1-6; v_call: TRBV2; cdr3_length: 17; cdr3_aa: CASSEALTAADNSPLHF
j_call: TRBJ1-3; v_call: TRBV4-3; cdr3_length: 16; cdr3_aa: CASSQDSILGGNTIYF
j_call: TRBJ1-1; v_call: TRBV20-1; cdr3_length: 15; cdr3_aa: CSARGRDSILPEAFF
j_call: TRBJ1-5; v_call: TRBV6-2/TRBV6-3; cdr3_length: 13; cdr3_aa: CASSFQGVQPQHF
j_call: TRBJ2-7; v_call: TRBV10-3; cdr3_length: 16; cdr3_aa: CAISAVEASLLDEQYF
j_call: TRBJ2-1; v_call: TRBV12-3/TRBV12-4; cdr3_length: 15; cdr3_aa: CASSLVPGGGDEQFF
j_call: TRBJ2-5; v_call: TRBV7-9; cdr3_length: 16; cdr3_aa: CASSFARGPDQETQYF
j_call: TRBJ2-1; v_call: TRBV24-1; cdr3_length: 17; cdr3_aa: CATSDSTGTYLRGEQFF
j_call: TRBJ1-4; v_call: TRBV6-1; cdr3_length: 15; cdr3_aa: CASSEDGGANEKLFF
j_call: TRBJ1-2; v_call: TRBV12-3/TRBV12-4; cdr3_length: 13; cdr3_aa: CASRGALGYGYTF
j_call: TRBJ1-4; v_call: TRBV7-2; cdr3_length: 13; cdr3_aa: CASSLGTVEKLFF
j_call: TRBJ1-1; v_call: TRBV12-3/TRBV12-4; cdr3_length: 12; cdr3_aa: CASSRYNTEAFF
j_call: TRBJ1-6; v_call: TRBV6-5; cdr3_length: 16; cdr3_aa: CASSYTRQGSESPLHF
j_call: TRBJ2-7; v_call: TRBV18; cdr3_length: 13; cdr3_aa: CASSPGDVYEQYF
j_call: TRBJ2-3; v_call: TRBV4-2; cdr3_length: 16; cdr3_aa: CASSPRGERPTDTQYF
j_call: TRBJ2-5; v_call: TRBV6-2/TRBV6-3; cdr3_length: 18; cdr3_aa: CASSYWTKLAGEQETQYF
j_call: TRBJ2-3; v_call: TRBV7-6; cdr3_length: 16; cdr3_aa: CASSRLAGGGTDTQYF
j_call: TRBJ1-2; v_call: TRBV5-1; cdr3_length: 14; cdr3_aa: CASRQTGLNYGYTF